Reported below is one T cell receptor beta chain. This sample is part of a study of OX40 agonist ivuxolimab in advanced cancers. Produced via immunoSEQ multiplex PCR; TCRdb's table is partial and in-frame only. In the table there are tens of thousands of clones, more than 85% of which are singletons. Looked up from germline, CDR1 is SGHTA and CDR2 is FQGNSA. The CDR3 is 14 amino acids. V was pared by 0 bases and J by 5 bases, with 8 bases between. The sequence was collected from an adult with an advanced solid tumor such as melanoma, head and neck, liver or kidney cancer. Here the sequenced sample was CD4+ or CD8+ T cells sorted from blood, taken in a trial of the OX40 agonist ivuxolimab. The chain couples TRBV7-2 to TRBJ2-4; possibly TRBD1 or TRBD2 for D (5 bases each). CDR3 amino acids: CASSLAGPENIQYF. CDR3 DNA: TGTGCCAGCAGCTTAGCGGGACCCGAAAACATTCAGTACTTC.